This T cell receptor beta chain was sequenced during a study of cytomegalovirus exposure and HLA in healthy donors (dated by TCRdb to about 2017). Study-level background: An earlier analysis of approximately 640 of the donors reported more than 250 Gb of sequence data and 117 million unique TCR beta sequences from roughly 200 million T cells. Roughly 300 gigabases of sequencing data and around 80 million unique TCR sequences made up an early release that covered fewer than 650 HLA-typed donors. Among the approximately 400 genotyped donors, 81% belonged to the genetic ancestry cluster associated with self-reported Caucasian donors. The study aimed to test whether signatures of past pathogen exposure could be identified by cataloging public T cell receptors. Using immunosequencing, the study profiled T cell repertoires from some 670 subjects and related those repertoires to cytomegalovirus serostatus. In addition to the first cohort of approximately 670 subjects, a separate validation cohort of some 120 different subjects was used. The study combined high-throughput TCR immunosequencing, statistical association of individual TCRs with disease status, and machine learning to predict cytomegalovirus infection status. In a later analysis, previously published TCR beta repertoires from hundreds of donors were re-analyzed and high-resolution HLA genotyping was added so that TCR occurrence patterns could be studied. The later analysis used no new phenotypic data to find candidate immune exposures, relying instead on TCR beta sequences and their occurrence across donors. An earlier analysis of more than 450 of the donors used high-throughput TCR beta sequencing to judge whether each TCR beta V gene segment behaved as functional or pseudogenic. Donor age, sex, ethnicity and CMV serostatus were compiled alongside the repertoire data. A later genetic analysis took genome-wide SNP genotypes for about 55% of the roughly 670 donors and used that subset as a discovery cohort. All discovery cohort repertoires had been generated on a single sequencing platform. HLA typing included class I and class II loci at four-digit resolution. The number of typed donors differed by locus: roughly 629-640 for A, B, C, DRB1 and DQB1; 522 for DQA1; some 610 for DPA1; and about 450 for DPB1. About five DR-DQ haplotypes were handled as single units for association and clustering because linkage in the cohort was strong. Among 398 genotyped donors of the cohort, an average of roughly 240,000 unique TCR beta nucleotide sequences were sequenced per donor, around 18% of them non-productive.

Library construction relied on the immunoSEQ multiplex PCR assay. The multiplex PCR relied on a mix of 60 forward primers for TCR Vbeta segments and 13 reverse primers for TCR Jbeta segments. The CDR3 region of rearranged TCR beta genes was amplified from genomic DNA by a multiplex PCR assay. The amplified TCR beta libraries were sequenced on the Illumina HiSeq System as 87-base-pair reads. In the source study's methods: In a later analysis, tens of millions of unique TCR beta chains were counted across the roughly 670 repertoires, and roughly 10 million of these chains were shared by at least two donors. Raw reads were error-corrected and collapsed into unique sequences with a nearest-neighbor algorithm that merged closely related sequences to remove PCR and sequencing errors. Alignment of CDR3 sequences to IMGT reference sequences was used to assign V, D and J gene segments. For a sequence to be retained, a match of at least six nucleotides to both a V gene segment and a J gene segment was required. A rearrangement was called productive if the CDR3 had no stop codons and remained in frame with V and J, and every other rearrangement was called non-productive. Following IMGT convention, CDR3 was defined as the stretch from the second conserved V-encoded cysteine to the conserved J-encoded phenylalanine. Sequences without an unambiguous match to a single V gene segment were excluded from the earlier analysis of several hundred of the donors. In an earlier analysis of around 590 of the donors, a V segment was called functional when productive rearrangements were above 56.7%, and segregating when the standard deviation between donors exceeded 5%. A statistical classification framework was built to diagnose cytomegalovirus status from the catalog of TCR beta chain sequences. A later analysis assigned V and J genes by comparing TCR nucleotide sequences with IMGT/GENE-DB human TR gene sequences. In a later analysis, CDR3 sequences and most-parsimonious VDJ recombination scenarios were assigned using the TCRdist pipeline. In a later analysis, each TCR beta chain was defined by its CDR3 amino acid sequence together with its V-gene family, and reads lacking a unique V-gene family were excluded. To address suspected cross-contamination and a sequencing artifact, a later analysis removed under 600 highly shared, low-generation-probability nucleotide sequences. In a later analysis, a clonal expansion index was calculated for each public chain from normalized within-repertoire ranks of inferred template counts. A later analysis computed generation probabilities with a VDJ recombination model fitted to out-of-frame rearrangements, and checked the results against IGoR. Hypergeometric tests were used in a later analysis to score TCR-TCR, TCR-HLA and TCR-CMV co-occurrence, with a repertoire-size bias correction applied to the TCR pairs. A later analysis estimated false discovery rates by permuting HLA or CMV assignments 20 times. In a later analysis, co-occurring TCRs were grouped using DBSCAN, and TCRdist sequence similarity was added for clustering within HLA-allele-positive subsets. Repertoires with fewer than 30,000 or more than 120,000 public chains were left out of co-occurrence clustering, as were roughly five repertoires with anomalous nucleotide sharing. Imported from immuneACCESS, the table was reduced by TCRdb to in-frame sequences with V and J called. These copies leave out some clones; in studies compared against another copy, an unresolved V gene accounts for under half, and the cause of the remainder is not known. The D gene and trimming were derived from the DNA, and the V and J assignments and clone size from that table. The sample table lists more than 75,000 clones, roughly 77% of them with a count of one. The top ten clonotypes cover approximately 14% of the sample.

Including the terminal cysteine and phenylalanine, the CDR3 comprises 14 residues. Only the CDR3 DNA is retained, 42 bases long and in frame from the first base. V loses 1 base at its end and J loses 7 bases; junction bases beyond the gene matches: 4. The CDR1 and CDR2 encoded by the germline V gene are SGHDT and YYEEEE. Broad study findings and their caveats: The cohort was sequenced for TCR beta chains only, and without alpha or paired-chain data the features that could be detected were limited. The study listed 150 to 200 TCR beta chains as associated with cytomegalovirus. It was suggested by the authors that the approach could potentially be generalized to other disease states and immunological phenotypes. An earlier analysis of several hundred of the donors showed that most TCR beta V segments appeared in productive rearrangements either about 87% or about 30% of the time, which broadly matched IMGT annotations. Most CMV-associated TCR beta chains appeared to be HLA-restricted in a later analysis, and the HLA associations seemed to be driven largely by CMV exposure. Because counts were too low, roughly 18 rarely observed V segments, including chromosome 9 orphons, were left out of the earlier analysis of a few hundred of the donors. Linkage disequilibrium might explain the correlated functional status among segregating V segments, but an unknown experimental factor could not be excluded. In a later analysis, 16,951 TCR beta sequences were associated with specific HLA alleles at a false discovery rate of 0.05. Presence/absence analyses assumed roughly uniform sequencing depth across donors, an assumption that may not hold. A later genetic analysis associated a missense DCLRE1C variant with V-gene and J-gene trimming of TCR beta chains, and an independent cohort replicated the association. A further reported finding was that TCR beta sequences accurately predicted the HLA-A and HLA-B alleles for most subjects in the first cohort. According to a later genetic analysis, donors in an Asian-associated ancestry cluster had fewer N-insertions in productive TCRs than the approximately 630-donor mean. A later analysis found that HLA-associated TCR beta chains were more clonally expanded and had lower generation probabilities than equally common non-associated chains. CMV serostatus was the only immune exposure information available for the cohort. A later analysis reported that several top co-occurrence clusters appeared linked to parvovirus B19, influenza, CMV and Epstein-Barr virus. Most TCR sequences were seen in very few donors, while some public TCRs were found in many individuals. Some IMGT-functional V segments, including TRBV6-2 and TRBV6-3, could not be told apart with the 87-base-pair reads, so those segments were excluded. Strong co-occurrence of HLA alleles, especially DR and DQ, made assigning TCR associations to individual alleles difficult. A few of the identified cytomegalovirus-associated TCR beta chains were confirmed in vitro to be specific for cytomegalovirus antigens. According to a later analysis, TCR association rates differed among HLA loci, with DRB1 alleles showing the most associated TCRs and HLA-C alleles showing the fewest. The classifier was reported to diagnose cytomegalovirus status with high specificity and sensitivity in both the original cohort and the validation cohort. Because some donors lacked HLA typing at each locus, the association tests relied only on the typed subset. A cluster of highly shared sequence variants was judged likely to represent a technical artifact of the sequencing pipeline.

This clone has more than one count but fewer than ten. Its antigen is unknown. Within one base of it there is no much larger clone, and no base qualities were kept. In total, 500 to 700 healthy bone marrow donors made up the cohort. All cohort members were sampled while nominally healthy, although unrecorded immune exposures were likely present. The donor was CMV seropositive and was included in the group of 290 or so seropositive cohort members. Each donor provided a peripheral blood sample, and peripheral blood mononuclear cells were used for TCR beta sequencing. Genomic DNA extraction from the blood cell samples was performed with the Qiagen DNeasy Blood Extraction Kit.

This chain joins TRBV5-6 to TRBJ1-4; 7 central nucleotides agree with TRBD1. The specimen was PBMCs. This TCR was recovered from a woman between 40 and 50 years old in good health and CMV-seropositive. The CDR3 has the sequence CASSLRGGIEKLFF. The DNA sequence is as follows: TGTGCCAGCAGCTTGCGAGGGGGCATTGAAAAACTGTTTTTT. With the portions outside the CDR3 filled from the reference TRBV5-6 and TRBJ1-4 genes, the complete variable region becomes DAGVTQSPTHLIKTRGQQVTLRCSPKSGHDTVSWYQQALGQGPQFIFQYYEEEERQRGNFPDRFSGHQFPNYSSELNVNALLLGDSALYLCASSLRGGIEKLFFGSGTQLSVL.